The text below deals with one T cell receptor beta chain. Then a second PCR, running about 7 to 11 cycles, was carried out with a sample-barcoded 5' primer and a J-beta primer mix. TCRdb ran MiXCR on the 5' RACE reads and lists one entry per CDR3 protein. This table has 730,000 or so distinct CDR3 sequences, approximately 43% appearing once. These data belong to a study of blood T cells in healthy people across ages. Across the whole study: Template switching recovered approximately one barcoded beta molecule for every two T cells.

The TCR was taken from a woman aged 55-70 years in good health. Sequencing input: blood.

The CDR3 region is CATKKQGDTEAFF. CDR3 in DNA: TGTGCCACCAAAAAACAGGGGGACACTGAAGCTTTCTTT. The rearrangement links TRBV7-3 to TRBJ1-1; 8 bases agree with TRBD1. Trimming cost V 10 bases and J 3 bases; bases outside gene matches: 7. Per the germline V gene, CDR1 is SGHTA and CDR2 is FQGTGA. The CDR3 has 13 amino acids.